These 6 T cell receptor beta chains were all obtained from the same sample, sequenced in a study of blood T cells in healthy people across ages (dated by TCRdb to between 2015 and 2016). Library generation was performed with 5' RACE. The sample was run on an Illumina HiSeq 2500. A second roughly 6 to 11 cycle PCR used a sample-barcoded 5' primer and a J-beta primer mix. TCRdb reprocessing: public reads trimmed at Q25 with fastp, clones called with MiXCR, in-frame beta chains kept. A single entry per CDR3 protein holds the most common genes and DNA from its merged rows. Present in this sample are a few hundred thousand distinct CDR3 sequences, around 30% of which were seen just once. Roughly 28% of the sample lies in the top ten. Material: blood. The source is a woman aged 65 to 85 in good health.

This clonotype appeared many times. The chain couples TRBV7-2 to TRBJ2-1, with 7 bases fitting TRBD2. V lost 4 bases to trimming and J lost 1 base; unmatched junction nucleotides: 4. The CDR3 is made up of 15 amino acids. CDR1 and CDR2 (germline): SGHTA, FQGNSA. DNA for the CDR3: TGTGCCAGCAGCTCCGGGACTACGTCCTACAATGAGCAGTTCTTC. Its protein is CASSSGTTSYNEQFF.

This clonotype turned up a few times. The chain joins TRBV20-1 to TRBJ1-1, with 9 nucleotides matching TRBD1. In germline, CDR1 is DFQATT, CDR2 SNEGSKA (reference sequence). J lost 5 bases, V lost 2 bases, and 6 bases had no gene match. This CDR3 has 14 residues. CDR3 in DNA: TGCAGTGCTAGATCACAGGGGGCATATACTGAAGCTTTCTTT. The encoded protein is CSARSQGAYTEAFF.

The table lists this clonotype with many counts. V gene TRBV4-2 combines with J gene TRBJ2-5; D gene unclear. The germline CDR1 and CDR2 sequences are LGHNA and YNFKEQ. The length of the CDR3 is 13 residues. Trimming pared 0 bases from V and 2 bases from J, leaving 4 bases between. CDR3: CASSQESQETQYF. CDR3 DNA: TGTGCCAGCAGCCAAGAAAGTCAAGAGACCCAGTACTTC.

This clonotype was detected once. The CDR3 bases are TGTGCCAGCAGCTTTAGTTCTAGCGGAAGCACAGATACGCAGTATTTT. Protein: CASSFSSSGSTDTQYF. The V and J genes are TRBV7-2 and TRBJ2-3; TRBD2 matches 7 bases. CDR3 length equals 16 residues. V trimming: 3 bases; J trimming: 0 bases; junction bases outside the gene matches: 6. CDR1 and CDR2 (germline): SGHTA, FQGNSA.

The chain couples TRBV5-1 to TRBJ2-3, with 13 positions matching TRBD2. The CDR3 runs 17 residues. Germline CDR1 and CDR2: SGHRS and YFSETQ. The V segment lost 3 bases and the J segment 8 bases; nucleotides outside the gene matches: 12. Here the CDR3 reads CASSSGTSGISGGTQYF. CDR3 nucleotides: TGCGCCAGCAGCTCGGGGACTAGCGGGATATCTGGAGGTACGCAGTATTTT.

This chain uses TRBV6-5 with TRBJ2-1, with 8 bases matching TRBD1. The DNA matches TRBJ2-7 better at its end, which makes the J call doubtful. CDR1 is MNHEY and CDR2 is SVGAGI in the germline V gene. The CDR3 contains 15 residues. The CDR3 here is CASSYEGGQAYEQYF. The CDR3 bases are TGTGCCAGCAGTTACGAGGGGGGACAGGCCTACGAGCAGTACTTC.